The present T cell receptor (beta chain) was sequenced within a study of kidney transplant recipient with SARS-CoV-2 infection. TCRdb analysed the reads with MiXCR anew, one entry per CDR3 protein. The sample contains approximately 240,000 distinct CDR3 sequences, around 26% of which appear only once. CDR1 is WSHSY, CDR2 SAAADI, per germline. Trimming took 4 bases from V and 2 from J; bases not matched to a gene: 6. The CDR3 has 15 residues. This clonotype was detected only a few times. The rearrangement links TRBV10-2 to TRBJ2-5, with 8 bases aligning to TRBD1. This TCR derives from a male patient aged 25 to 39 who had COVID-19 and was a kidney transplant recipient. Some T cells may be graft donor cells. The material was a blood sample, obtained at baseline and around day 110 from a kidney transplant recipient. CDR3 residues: CASSGGQELQETQYF. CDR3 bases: TGCGCCAGCAGTGGGGGACAGGAATTACAAGAGACCCAGTACTTC.